One and the same sample provided the 32 T cell receptor beta chains below, sequenced in a study of T cell responses to AZD1222 COVID-19 vaccine (dated by TCRdb to the early 2020s). Libraries were made using the immunoSEQ multiplex PCR assay. TCRdb limited this immuneACCESS table to in-frame rearrangements with V and J called. A share of clones is missing; checked studies link under half to unresolved V genes, and the rest is unexplained. The sample has 100,000 to 150,000 clones on record, over 75% of them singletons. The ten largest clones add up to approximately 7% of the sample. In the paper's terms, the time point label means: baseline before first vaccination. This sample comprised peripheral blood, obtained on day 0 of AZD1222 vaccination. These receptors all stem from an adult in good health.

The V gene is TRBV12-3 or TRBV12-4, the J gene TRBJ2-7, with D maybe TRBD1 (7 bases). The CDR3 consists of 13 residues. Trimming stripped 2 bases from V and 4 bases from J, with 9 bases between. As DNA, the CDR3 is TGTGCCAGCAGTTTACAGGGGGGATACGAGCAGTACTTC. Protein sequence: CASSLQGGYEQYF.

V gene TRBV7-8 combines with J gene TRBJ1-4; D is possibly TRBD1 (5 bases). CDR1 SGHVS and CDR2 FQNEAQ come from the germline V gene. This CDR3 is 14 amino acids long. Trimming took off 3 bases at V and 7 bases at J, with 12 bases between the two ends. CDR3 DNA sequence: TGTGCCAGCAGCTTGGGCAGGGTGGTTGAAAAACTGTTTTTT. This codes for CASSLGRVVEKLFF.

The J gene is TRBJ2-1, the V gene TRBV11-2, with 10 bases that match TRBD2. Germline V CDR1 and CDR2: SGHAT, FQNNGV. The V gene end was trimmed by 5 bases and the J gene end by 5 bases; junction bases not matched to a gene: 6. The CDR3 is 15 residues long. As DNA, the CDR3 is TGTGCCAGCAGCCTGGGACTAGCGCCCCACAATGAGCAGTTCTTC. Translated, it gives CASSLGLAPHNEQFF.

This clone was observed a handful of times. The chain is built from TRBV7-2 and TRBJ2-1, with a weak D call TRBD1 (5 bases). The V end was cut by 1 base, the J end by 12 bases, with 13 bases between. The CDR3 loop spans 13 amino acids. The V gene's germline CDR1 is SGHTA and CDR2 FQGNSA. The CDR3 nucleotides are TGTGCCAGCAGCTTAGGTGGGCAGGGTCGGCAGTTCTTC. Translation gives CASSLGGQGRQFF.

J is TRBJ1-5 and V is TRBV19; D might be TRBD1 (5 bases). Germline V gene lookup returns CDR1 LNHDA and CDR2 SQIVND (reference sequence). The V end was cut by 3 bases, the J end by 2 bases, with 8 bases between. This CDR3 has 14 residues. CDR3 in amino acids: CASSMTGGNQPQHF. CDR3 nucleotides: TGTGCCAGTAGTATGACGGGGGGCAATCAGCCCCAGCATTTT.

The genes are TRBV9 and TRBJ2-7; TRBD2 aligns across 7 bases. This CDR3 region has 13 residues. Looked up from germline, CDR1 is SGDLS and CDR2 is YYNGEE. Trimming took 4 bases from V and 6 from J; bases not matched to a gene: 7. For the CDR3, the DNA is TGTGCCAGCAGCTCGGGACTACTTGGCGAGCAGTACTTC. It encodes CASSSGLLGEQYF. Drawing the rest from reference TRBV9 and TRBJ2-7, the complete variable domain is DSGVTQTPKHLITATGQRVTLRCSPRSGDLSVYWYQQSLDQGLQFLIQYYNGEERAKGNILERFSAQQFPDLHSELNLSSLELGDSALYFCASSSGLLGEQYFGPGTRLTVT.

V and J are TRBV6-5 and TRBJ1-2; 8 bases fit TRBD1. The V and J ends lost 4 bases and 8 bases, in that order; junction bases with no gene match: 6. CDR3 size: 13 residues. Germline loops: CDR1 MNHEY, CDR2 SVGAGI. CDR3 region: CASSSRTGIGYTF. The CDR3 DNA is TGTGCCAGCAGTTCCCGGACAGGGATCGGCTACACCTTC.

V usage is TRBV27 and J usage is TRBJ1-6; D is ambiguous. The CDR3 contains 13 residues. Germline V gives CDR1 MNHEY, CDR2 SMNVEV (reference sequence). The germline V and J ends were trimmed by 6 bases and 4 bases, with 7 bases remaining between them. The CDR3 loop reads CASRTSYNSPLHF. The CDR3 nucleotides read TGTGCCAGCAGAACAAGTTATAATTCACCCCTCCACTTT.

This chain connects TRBV5-6 to TRBJ1-2; D is perhaps TRBD1 (5 bases). Germline V gives CDR1 SGHDT, CDR2 YYEEEE. The CDR3 is 15 amino acids. Trimming left V 5 bases short and J 8 bases short, with 22 bases between. Here the CDR3 reads CASRMAARTIGGYTF. The CDR3 DNA follows: TGTGCCAGCAGGATGGCGGCTCGGACAATTGGAGGCTACACCTTC.

The chain uses TRBV5-1 and TRBJ1-3; D is undetermined. This CDR3 region has 14 residues. Trimming took 2 bases from V and 2 from J, leaving 8 bases between them. Germline loops: CDR1 SGHRS, CDR2 YFSETQ. This CDR3 reads CASSLGIPGNTIYF. CDR3 DNA: TGCGCCAGCAGCTTAGGAATCCCTGGAAACACCATATATTTT.

CDR3 coding DNA: TGCGCCAGCAGCCAGAGGGCTAGCGTTACCGGGGAGCTGTTTTTT. Translation: CASSQRASVTGELFF. This rearrangement joins TRBV4-3 to TRBJ2-2, with a weak D call TRBD2 (6 bases). Looked up from germline, CDR1 is LGHNA and CDR2 is YSLEER. V was shortened by 3 bases and J by 5 bases, with 13 bases between the two germline ends. CDR3 length equals 15 residues.

This chain joins TRBV10-2 and TRBJ1-6, with a possible D match to TRBD1 (5 bases). The CDR3 length is 13 residues. The V end was cut by 6 bases, the J end by 9 bases, with 12 bases between. The germline V gene has CDR1 WSHSY and CDR2 SAAADI. The CDR3: CASREQGASPLHF. The CDR3 DNA sequence: TGCGCCAGCAGAGAGCAGGGAGCTTCACCCCTCCACTTT.

J is TRBJ2-7 and V is TRBV5-1, with D tentatively TRBD1 or TRBD2 (5 bases each). Germline-derived CDR1 and CDR2 are SGHRS and YFSETQ. The CDR3 consists of 15 residues. V dropped 0 bases and J dropped 0 bases, with 10 bases sitting between them. CDR3 loop: CASSLGAGSSYEQYF. In nucleotides, the CDR3 is TGCGCCAGCAGCTTGGGTGCAGGGAGCTCCTACGAGCAGTACTTC.

This chain connects TRBV27 to TRBJ1-6; no reliable D call. The germline V and J ends were trimmed by 4 bases and 6 bases, with 13 bases remaining between them. Germline assignment: CDR1 MNHEY and CDR2 SMNVEV (reference sequence). There are 15 residues in the CDR3. The CDR3: CASSSRRLANSPLHF. The CDR3 nucleotides read TGTGCCAGCAGTTCACGCAGACTGGCTAATTCACCCCTCCACTTT.

The gene calls are TRBV1 and TRBJ2-1; the table's D call, TRBD2, has no DNA check behind it. TRBV1 is given as a pseudogene. This CDR3 spans 20 amino acids. The CDR3 reads CTSSPTRVSDPRWLHNEQFF. DNA for the CDR3: TGCACCAGCAGCCCCACCCGAGTGAGCGACCCCCGGTGGCTCCACAATGAGCAGTTCTTC.

The genes are TRBV5-1 and TRBJ1-6; D is unresolved. The germline gives CDR1 SGHRS, CDR2 YFSETQ. V lost 2 bases and J lost 8, with 5 bases in between. The CDR3 contains 12 residues. The CDR3 DNA follows: TGCGCCAGCAGCTTCAGTGATTCACCCCTCCACTTT. Translated: CASSFSDSPLHF.

This clone was detected only once. The chain links TRBV2 to TRBJ1-2; possibly TRBD1 for D (6 bases). The CDR3 is 14 amino acids. Germline CDR1 is SNHLY and CDR2 is FYNNEI. V dropped 6 bases and J dropped 3 bases, with 14 bases sitting between them. Here the CDR3 DNA reads TGTGCCAGCAGCCCCGGGGGCTGGGACTATGGCTACACCTTC. Protein product: CASSPGGWDYGYTF.

The chain carries TRBV11-2 and TRBJ2-1; TRBD2 might be the D (6 bases). This CDR3 contains 13 residues. V lost 5 bases to trimming and J lost 5 bases, with 10 bases between them. CDR1 and CDR2 (germline): SGHAT, FQNNGV. Here the CDR3 DNA reads TGTGCCAGCAGCCTCGGGACTCACAATGAGCAGTTCTTC. This translates into CASSLGTHNEQFF.

The chain couples TRBV10-3 to TRBJ2-5, with TRBD2 as a possible D gene (5 bases). This CDR3 region has 18 residues. Trimming removed 4 bases at V and 1 base at J, with 22 bases between. From germline, CDR1 is ENHRY and CDR2 SYGVKD. The CDR3: CAISVGSLASGVQETQYF. CDR3 in DNA: TGTGCCATCAGTGTGGGGAGCCTAGCAAGTGGCGTCCAAGAGACCCAGTACTTC.

The gene calls are TRBV4-1 and TRBJ1-1; TRBD1 is a possible D gene (5 bases). Trimming removed 6 bases from V and 2 bases from J, with 16 bases in between. This CDR3 region has 15 residues. Germline CDR1 reads MGHRA; CDR2 reads YSYEKL. DNA of the CDR3: TGCGCCAGCAGACAGCCCTTTCAGGGAAACACTGAAGCTTTCTTT. Its protein is CASRQPFQGNTEAFF.

The chain carries TRBV5-1 and TRBJ2-7, with TRBD1 matching 10 bases. Trimming removed 4 bases from V and 7 bases from J; junction bases left unmatched: 11. The length of the CDR3 is 15 residues. Germline V lookup: CDR1 SGHRS, CDR2 YFSETQ. The CDR3 DNA is TGCGCCAGCAGCCGACCCCCGGGACAGGGGTGGGAGCAGTACTTC. Translated: CASSRPPGQGWEQYF. Using reference TRBV5-1 and TRBJ2-7 for the parts outside the CDR3, the full variable domain is KAGVTQTPRYLIKTRGQQVTLSCSPISGHRSVSWYQQTPGQGLQFLFEYFSETQRNKGNFPGRFSGRQFSNSRSEMNVSTLELGDSALYLCASSRPPGQGWEQYFGPGTRLTVT.

The chain uses TRBV6-5 and TRBJ2-3; no clear D. Germline V gene sequence: CDR1 MNHEY, CDR2 SVGAGI. The CDR3 totals 13 residues. V lost 5 bases to trimming and J lost 4 bases, with 10 bases between them. CDR3 loop: CASSLSRADTQYF. The CDR3 DNA reads TGTGCCAGCAGTCTATCAAGGGCAGATACGCAGTATTTT.

The J gene is TRBJ2-7, the V gene TRBV6-5; 9 bases are a match to TRBD2. CDR1 MNHEY and CDR2 SVGAGI come from the germline V gene. V shed 6 bases, J shed 0 bases, and the junction held 6 bases outside the gene matches. The CDR3 is 15 amino acids. The CDR3 sequence is CASRTGTSLSYEQYF. The CDR3 region has the DNA TGTGCCAGCAGAACCGGGACTAGCCTCTCCTACGAGCAGTACTTC.

The table lists this clone with a count of one. The rearrangement uses TRBV19 and TRBJ2-5; D is perhaps TRBD2 (6 bases). The CDR3 is made up of 12 amino acids. CDR1 is LNHDA, CDR2 SQIVND, per germline (reference sequence). V lost 9 bases to trimming and J lost 1 base, with 9 bases between them. The CDR3 nucleotides are TGTGCCAGCAGGGACTTCCAAGAGACCCAGTACTTC. Its protein product is CASRDFQETQYF.

In this sample, this clone turned up a few times. The rearrangement joins TRBV7-2 to TRBJ1-1, with D unclear. Germline values: CDR1 SGHTA, CDR2 FQGNSA. The V and J ends lost 0 bases and 1 base respectively, with 9 bases between them. This CDR3 has 15 amino acids. The CDR3 protein is CASSLAGSRNTEAFF. In DNA, the CDR3 is TGTGCCAGCAGCTTAGCAGGCAGCAGGAACACTGAAGCTTTCTTT.

The chain is built from TRBV6-1 and TRBJ1-6; D possibly corresponds to TRBD1 (6 bases). The V end was cut by 4 bases, the J end by 7 bases, with 23 bases between. This CDR3 spans 18 amino acids. Looked up from germline, CDR1 is MNHNS and CDR2 is SASEGT. CDR3 in amino acids: CASSGIGGQVWQNSPLHF. The CDR3 DNA follows: TGTGCCAGCAGTGGGATTGGGGGGCAGGTTTGGCAGAATTCACCCCTCCACTTT.

V and J are TRBV4-2 and TRBJ2-4; D may be TRBD1 (6 bases). Trimming removed 3 bases from V and 0 bases from J, with 12 bases in between. Germline V gene data show CDR1 as LGHNA and CDR2 as YNFKEQ. The CDR3 sequence is 16 residues long. CDR3 in amino acids: CASSQTTGQAKNIQYF. The CDR3, as DNA: TGTGCCAGCAGCCAGACGACAGGCCAAGCCAAAAACATTCAGTACTTC.

The rearrangement uses TRBV18 and TRBJ1-1, with 9 bases fitting TRBD1. The CDR3 is made up of 13 amino acids. In germline, CDR1 is KGHSH, CDR2 LQKENI. J lost 10 bases, V lost 4 bases, and 7 bases had no gene match. In DNA form, the CDR3 reads TGTGCCAGCTCACTCCGGGACAGGGAGCGAGCTTTCTTT. Translating it yields CASSLRDRERAFF.

This clone was detected once. The chain employs TRBV6-5 and TRBJ1-1, with D perhaps matching TRBD1 (5 bases). V gave up 6 bases and J gave up 3 bases, with 14 bases separating them. The CDR3 is 14 residues long. Germline V gene sequence: CDR1 MNHEY, CDR2 SVGAGI. The CDR3 DNA reads as TGTGCCAGCAGGCAGGGCAGGAGGGACACTGAAGCTTTCTTT. This codes for CASRQGRRDTEAFF.

The genes are TRBV9 and TRBJ2-4; D is possibly TRBD2 (5 bases). The germline V gene has CDR1 SGDLS and CDR2 YYNGEE. The V and J ends lost 3 bases and 4 bases respectively, with 17 bases between them. The CDR3 is 16 residues long. CDR3 region: CASSGPPLAGKNIQYF. CDR3 nucleotides: TGTGCCAGCAGCGGCCCCCCCCTAGCCGGGAAAAACATTCAGTACTTC.

This clone was found a few times. The J gene is TRBJ1-4, the V gene TRBV20-1; D not resolved. The germline V gene encodes CDR1 DFQATT and CDR2 SNEGSKA (reference sequence). V gave up 5 bases and J gave up 7 bases, with 8 bases separating them. The CDR3 runs 11 residues. The CDR3 DNA reads TGCAGTGCTTTAGCGTCTGAAAAACTGTTTTTT. It codes for CSALASEKLFF.

The V call is TRBV2, the J call TRBJ2-7, with TRBD2 matching 9 bases. This CDR3 has 15 amino acids. Germline loops: CDR1 SNHLY, CDR2 FYNNEI. The V gene end was trimmed by 8 bases and the J gene end by 5 bases; junction bases not matched to a gene: 13. The CDR3 region is CASRGEAGGLHEQYF. CDR3 DNA: TGTGCCAGCCGCGGCGAGGCGGGGGGGCTCCACGAGCAGTACTTC.